The 25 T cell receptor beta chains reported below all come from one sample, sequenced in a study of molecular identifiers for immune sequencing clone quantification. TCRdb re-called the PCR reads through MiXCR, storing one row per CDR3 protein. The data show tens of thousands of distinct CDR3 sequences, over 20% seen once. Sequencing was done on a sample of naive CD8+ T cells from blood, with Jurkat cell RNA spiked in. Subset: FACS-sorted CD8+CD4-CCR7+CD45RA+ naive T cells. These receptors were collected from a human donor in good health. Some libraries in this study had Jurkat cell RNA spiked in.

Notes on this clonotype: A read error may be the cause here, since a much bigger clone is one base away. The rearrangement joins TRBV6-1 to TRBJ1-5, with D tentatively TRBD1 (6 bases). This CDR3 contains 17 residues. The germline V gene has CDR1 MNHNS and CDR2 SASEGT. CDR3 DNA: TGTGCCAGCAGTGAAGCAGAGACAGGATTCTTTAGACAGCCCCGGCATTTT. Encoded protein: CASSEAETGFFRQPRHF.

At least ten counts were recorded for this clonotype. The V and J genes are TRBV7-2 and TRBJ2-3, with 9 positions matching TRBD2. The CDR3 contains 15 residues. Trimming removed 4 bases from V and 2 bases from J; junction bases left unmatched: 4. CDR1 SGHTA and CDR2 FQGNSA come from the germline V gene. This chain's CDR3 is CASSSASGVTDTQYF. DNA of the CDR3: TGTGCCAGCAGCTCGGCTAGCGGGGTCACAGATACGCAGTATTTT.

In this sample, this clonotype turned up many times. The gene calls are TRBV19 and TRBJ2-7, with D possibly being TRBD1 or TRBD2 (5 bases each). With 5 bases removed from V and 3 bases from J, the gap between germline ends came to 11 bases. The CDR3 runs to 13 residues. CDR1 and CDR2 (germline): LNHDA, SQIVND (reference sequence). The chain's CDR3 is CASSVGDGYEQYF. DNA of the CDR3: TGTGCCAGTAGTGTAGGGGACGGCTACGAGCAGTACTTC.

This clonotype was seen a few times. The chain carries TRBV7-2 and TRBJ2-1; 9 bases match TRBD2. The germline gives CDR1 SGHTA, CDR2 FQGNSA. V trimming: 1 base; J trimming: 8 bases; junction bases outside the gene matches: 12. This CDR3 comprises 17 residues. The CDR3 sequence is CASSLEGLAGLQDEQFF. In DNA form, the CDR3 reads TGTGCCAGCAGCTTAGAAGGCCTAGCGGGATTACAAGATGAGCAGTTCTTC.

This clonotype was picked up many times. This chain uses TRBV6-5 with TRBJ2-2; D call uncertain. Trimming left V 5 bases short and J 7 bases short, with 14 bases between. CDR1 and CDR2 from the germline V gene are MNHEY and SVGAGI. This CDR3 contains 14 residues. The CDR3 loop reads CASSRASWGGELFF. CDR3 sequence (DNA): TGTGCCAGCAGTCGGGCCTCCTGGGGCGGGGAGCTGTTTTTT.

The sample holds many counts of this clonotype. The chain combines TRBV7-2 with TRBJ2-3; the match to TRBD1 covers 10 bases. With 4 bases clipped from V and 4 bases from J, the junction kept 14 bases outside the gene matches. Per the germline V gene, CDR1 is SGHTA and CDR2 is FQGNSA. The CDR3 consists of 18 residues. CDR3 in amino acids: CASSWETGGYRDPDTQYF. CDR3 coding DNA: TGTGCCAGCAGCTGGGAGACAGGGGGCTACCGCGATCCAGATACGCAGTATTTT. The complete variable domain, with remaining parts taken from reference TRBV7-2 and TRBJ2-3, reads GAGVSQSPSNKVTEKGKDVELRCDPISGHTALYWYRQSLGQGLEFLIYFQGNSAPDKSGLPSDRFSAERTGGSVSTLTIQRTQQEDSAVYLCASSWETGGYRDPDTQYFGPGTRLTVL.

This clonotype has a count of ten or more. V and J are TRBV28 and TRBJ2-3, with 7 bases identical to TRBD2. The CDR3 is 14 amino acids. The germline CDR1 and CDR2 sequences are MDHEN and SYDVKM. The J segment lost 4 bases and the V segment lost 5 bases, leaving 6 bases of the junction unmatched. CDR3 DNA: TGTGCCAGCAGTGGACTAGGCCTGGCAGATACGCAGTATTTT. This encodes CASSGLGLADTQYF.

The chain joins TRBV30 to TRBJ1-2, with D hard to call. Trimming took off 5 bases at V and 8 bases at J, with 21 bases between the two ends. The CDR3 sequence is 14 residues long. Per germline, CDR1 GTSNPN and CDR2 SVGIG (reference sequence). The CDR3 sequence: CAWAGLHSGGGYTF. As DNA, the CDR3 is TGTGCCTGGGCCGGGCTCCACTCGGGCGGAGGCTACACCTTC.

V usage is TRBV13 and J usage is TRBJ2-5; 7 nucleotides agree with TRBD2. The CDR3 spans 16 residues. V dropped 5 bases and J dropped 1; count of bases not matched to a gene: 10. The germline V gene encodes CDR1 PRHDT and CDR2 FYEKMQ (reference sequence). The DNA for the CDR3 is TGTGCCAGCAGCCGGGAGGTTGAGGGGATCCAAGAGACCCAGTACTTC. Its protein product is CASSREVEGIQETQYF.

This clonotype was seen ten or more times. The chain employs TRBV6-1 and TRBJ2-7, with TRBD1 matching 9 bases. The germline CDR1 and CDR2 sequences are MNHNS and SASEGT. The CDR3 runs 15 residues. The V segment lost 6 bases and the J segment 5 bases; nucleotides outside the gene matches: 11. The DNA of the CDR3 is TGTGCCAGCAGCAACAGGGGGCACTTTATGGACGAGCAGTACTTC. It translates to CASSNRGHFMDEQYF.

This clonotype occurred many times. At one of its ends the junction is not consistent with the germline gene, which may arise from a read error. The V call is TRBV12-3 or TRBV12-4, the J call TRBJ2-3, with D perhaps TRBD2 (6 bases). This CDR3 comprises 14 residues. The CDR3 sequence is CASSLGGGTDTQYF. In nucleotides, the CDR3 is TGTGCCAGCAGCTTAGGCGGGGGCACAGATACGCAGTATTTT.

This clonotype was counted once. At one of its ends the junction is not consistent with the germline gene, which may arise from a read error. V is TRBV19 and J is TRBJ2-1, with a weak D call TRBD2 (6 bases). The CDR3 runs to 13 residues. Germline V gives CDR1 LNHDA, CDR2 SQIVND (reference sequence). The CDR3 DNA reads TGTGCCAGTAGTTTCGCGGCGGGGAATGGGCAGTTCTTC. Protein: CASSFAAGNGQFF.

As to this clonotype: This could be a read error, since a much larger clone is one nucleotide away. The rearrangement joins TRBV6-2 or TRBV6-3 to TRBJ1-5; TRBD1 matches at 9 bases. Germline loops: CDR1 MNHEY, CDR2 SVGEGT. This CDR3 region has 13 residues. CDR3 residues: CASGNRGHQPLHF. Written as DNA, the CDR3 is TGTGCCAGCGGAAACAGGGGGCATCAGCCCCTGCATTTT.

This clonotype was recorded many times. The chain recombines TRBV6-5 with TRBJ2-1; D gene ambiguous. CDR1 is MNHEY, CDR2 SVGAGI, per germline. V gave up 2 bases and J gave up 10 bases, with 12 bases separating them. The CDR3 is 13 residues long. The CDR3: CASSYGPPAEQFF. In nucleotides, the CDR3 is TGTGCCAGCAGTTACGGTCCCCCTGCGGAGCAGTTCTTC.

The J gene is TRBJ2-3, the V gene TRBV7-3; 9 bases map to TRBD2. The length of the CDR3 is 16 residues. Germline V CDR1 and CDR2: SGHTA, FQGTGA. The trim removed 1 base at V and 8 bases at J, leaving 10 bases unmatched. CDR3: CASSLSGGRAGGTQYF. The CDR3 DNA sequence: TGTGCCAGCAGCTTAAGTGGCGGGAGGGCGGGCGGTACGCAGTATTTT. The entire variable domain, with the rest obtained from reference TRBV7-3 and TRBJ2-3, is as follows: GAGVSQTPSNKVTEKGKYVELRCDPISGHTALYWYRQSLGQGPEFLIYFQGTGAADDSGLPNDRFFAVRPEGSVSTLKIQRTERGDSAVYLCASSLSGGRAGGTQYFGPGTRLTVL.

The CDR3 here is CASSSKDRVFPLQNQPQHF. In DNA, the CDR3 is TGTGCCAGCAGTTCGAAGGACAGGGTGTTTCCCCTTCAAAATCAGCCCCAGCATTTT. V usage is TRBV6-2 or TRBV6-3 and J usage is TRBJ1-5, with 8 nucleotides matching TRBD1. This CDR3 has 19 amino acids. Germline CDR1 MNHEY, CDR2 SVGEGT. Trimming removed 4 bases from V and 4 bases from J; junction bases left unmatched: 18.

For this clonotype: A single base separates this from a much larger clone, so it may be a read error. This likely comes from a read error, as the CDR3 has no conserved phenylalanine or tryptophan at its end. V usage is TRBV3-1 and J usage is TRBJ1-1; no reliable D call. Trimming shortened V by 4 bases and J by 0 bases, and 6 bases separated the two germline ends. This CDR3 is 13 amino acids long. Germline CDR1 is LGHDT and CDR2 is YNNKEL (reference sequence). CDR3 bases: TGTGCCAGCAGCCCCCGAATGAACACTGAAGCTTTCTTG. This codes for CASSPRMNTEAFL.

This clonotype came up many times. The rearrangement joins TRBV4-3 to TRBJ1-3; D might be TRBD1 (6 bases). Looked up from germline, CDR1 is LGHNA and CDR2 is YSLEER. This CDR3 is built from 15 residues. Trimming took 0 bases from V and 7 from J, leaving 13 bases between them. The CDR3: CASSQDNRAFNTIYF. The CDR3 DNA reads as TGCGCCAGCAGCCAAGATAACAGGGCTTTCAACACCATATATTTT.

This clonotype was seen a few times. The DNA for the CDR3 is TGTACCTGTTGGACAGGGGGGTATTCCAGCACAGATACGCAGTATTTT. Amino acid sequence: CTCWTGGYSSTDTQYF. This chain links TRBV6-2 or TRBV6-3 with TRBJ2-3; 10 nucleotides match TRBD1. Germline loops: CDR1 MNHEY, CDR2 SVGEGT. CDR3 length: 16 amino acids.

CDR3 sequence: CASSQDWGSGGPQHF. The CDR3 nucleotides are TGTGCCAGCAGCCAAGACTGGGGTTCGGGAGGGCCCCAGCATTTT. The V gene is TRBV3-1, the J gene TRBJ1-5; D ambiguous. The CDR3 consists of 15 residues. CDR1 and CDR2 (germline): LGHDT, YNNKEL (reference sequence). V shed 0 bases and J shed 9 bases, with 15 bases lying between them.

This chain joins TRBV19 and TRBJ2-2, with 8 bases identical to TRBD1. Unmatched junction bases numbered 14, after V lost 11 bases and J lost 6 bases. The CDR3 has 15 residues. Germline V gene sequence: CDR1 LNHDA, CDR2 SQIVND (reference sequence). The CDR3 region is CAGRGKDRASGELFF. CDR3 nucleotide sequence: TGTGCCGGCCGAGGGAAGGACAGGGCTTCCGGGGAGCTGTTTTTT.

This clonotype has a handful of counts. The V call is TRBV28, the J call TRBJ2-5; maybe TRBD1 (6 bases). The CDR3 has 15 residues. V lost 6 bases to trimming and J lost 2 bases, with 16 bases between them. Germline-derived CDR1 and CDR2 are MDHEN and SYDVKM. The CDR3 sequence: CASSTRGQLQETQYF. CDR3 bases: TGTGCCAGCAGCACCCGGGGACAACTACAAGAGACCCAGTACTTC.

This clonotype has ten or more counts. The V gene is TRBV18, the J gene TRBJ2-4; the D gene is possibly TRBD2 (6 bases). This CDR3 has 16 amino acids. Trimming removed 8 bases from V and 0 bases from J, with 17 bases in between. Germline V gene data show CDR1 as KGHSH and CDR2 as LQKENI. The CDR3 region has the DNA TGTGCCAGCACCCCTGATGCGGGACTAGCCAAAAACATTCAGTACTTC. Its protein product is CASTPDAGLAKNIQYF. Using reference TRBV18 and TRBJ2-4 for the parts outside the CDR3, the full variable domain is NAGVMQNPRHLVRRRGQEARLRCSPMKGHSHVYWYRQLPEEGLKFMVYLQKENIIDESGMPKERFSAEFPKEGPSILRIQQVVRGDSAAYFCASTPDAGLAKNIQYFGAGTRLSVL.

This clonotype was counted ten times or more. The chain links TRBV5-1 to TRBJ2-5; possible D gene TRBD1, 5 bases. The CDR3 runs to 14 residues. Germline loops: CDR1 SGHRS, CDR2 YFSETQ. Trimming stripped 4 bases from V and 7 bases from J, with 17 bases between. Here the CDR3 reads CASSDSQAQGTQYF. The DNA for the CDR3 is TGCGCCAGCAGCGACTCACAGGCGCAGGGGACCCAGTACTTC.

This clonotype has more than one count but fewer than ten. V and J are TRBV19 and TRBJ2-7; 7 positions agree with TRBD1. Germline CDR1 LNHDA, CDR2 SQIVND (reference sequence). This CDR3 is 15 amino acids long. Germline trimming cut 7 bases from V and 2 bases from J; bases unmatched to any gene: 11. The chain's CDR3 is CASKNRDRPPYEQYF. In DNA, the CDR3 is TGTGCCAGTAAAAACCGGGACAGACCACCCTACGAGCAGTACTTC.